Below, one T cell receptor (beta chain) is given with its context. It lacks a known antigen. Base quality data are lacking; no much larger clone is found one base away. TCRbeta CDR3 regions were amplified from genomic DNA by means of the immunoSEQ Assay, a bias-controlled multiplex PCR. The authors' analysis ran thus. Nucleated cell counts per sample were estimated from amplification of reference gene primers within the assay. To quantify the absolute abundance of each unique TCRbeta CDR3 rearrangement, sequence reads were collapsed and filtered. For each sample, productive Simpson clonality was calculated as the square root of Simpson's diversity index over productive rearrangements. Entries here come from immuneACCESS through TCRdb and include only in-frame sequences with V and J called. Some clones fail to appear in such tables; in the studies checked, an unresolved V gene covers under half of the shortfall, and the cause of the remainder is unknown. Clone size and the V and J calls come from that table; the DNA yielded D and trimming. In all, the sample holds approximately 53,000 clones, and about 90% of those were seen once. The ten largest clones represent roughly a fifth of the sample.

The data stem from a study of blood T cell repertoires in COVID-19 (dated by TCRdb to about 2020). Regarding the study in general: Collaborator samples came from the United States, Italy and Spain and covered acute and convalescent phases of COVID-19. The material from the prospective study consisted of cDNA or gDNA derived from T cells, B-cell-depleted T cells, or PBMCs. Subjects who had been exposed to COVID-19, were actively infected with it, or had recovered from it provided the deeply sampled blood TCRbeta repertoires that made up the dataset. The repertoires were released in a freely available public database intended as a resource for research on the immune response to SARS-CoV-2. Samples were obtained from the ongoing ImmuneRACE study (first 160 participants) and from over 1,000 subjects provided by 6 global collaborators. A de-identified subject ID, COVID-19 status, age in years and sex were almost always included in the sample metadata. Where HLA class I and class II types were available, the types were taken from metadata supplied by the sample provider, not from assay-based typing.

What the study reported, not specific to this receptor: Clinical and demographic metadata were provided uncurated, with the amount varying by source and participant.

The CDR3 contains 15 residues, cysteine and phenylalanine counted. Only CDR3 DNA is held: 45 bases, read in frame from base 1. V gives up 0 bases and J gives up 2 bases, and the segment between their germline ends measures 10 bases. In the germline V gene (reference sequence), CDR1 corresponds to GTSNPN and CDR2 to SVGIG. In Seattle, one collaborating source enrolled patients while the infection was active and tracked those patients longitudinally over the course of disease. Each collaborating institution followed its own protocols to collect whole blood in K2EDTA tubes. For TCRbeta analysis, collaborators shipped samples in one of three forms: frozen whole blood, isolated PBMCs, or DNA extracted from either of those sample types.

The sequencing input was peripheral blood. This chain joins TRBV30 to TRBJ2-2; TRBD2 is a possible D gene, resting on 7 matching bases. The TCR was taken from a woman of 80 years or more with COVID-19, enrolled during active disease. The nucleotides read TGTGCCTGGAGTGTAGGCGGGGGCAACACCGGGGAGCTGTTTTTT. It codes for CAWSVGGGNTGELFF.